These T cell receptor beta chains were read from a single sample in a study of blood T cell repertoires in COVID-19. Clones were sequenced by immunoSEQ multiplex PCR, and TCRdb holds only the in-frame ones, with some missing. This sample has some 300,000 clones; roughly 88% occur once, and the top ten carry around 0.9%. Sequencing was performed on PBMCs or T cells enriched from blood (not recorded which). These receptors were collected from a woman under 40 who had recovered from COVID-19. CDR3s include the opening cysteine and the closing phenylalanine or tryptophan. Fields, in order: D gene, J gene, V gene, clone size, CDR3 protein, CDR3 DNA. The D gene is left open where the match is weak. Clone size is stated in some rows and not others, as once, few, many or a class when expanded.

>TRBD1|TRBJ2-3|TRBV3-1/TRBV3-2|NA
CASSQSRDRFTDTQYF
TGTGCCAGCAGCCAATCCCGGGACAGATTCACAGATACGCAGTATTTT
>TRBD1|TRBJ2-1|TRBV9|NA
CASTSGTGRNEQFF
TGTGCCAGCACCTCCGGGACAGGGAGGAATGAGCAGTTCTTC
>NA|TRBJ1-4|TRBV28|NA
CASTSGVGFVKKLFF
TGTGCCAGCACCTCAGGGGTGGGTTTTGTAAAAAAACTGTTTTTT
>NA|TRBJ2-7|TRBV3-1/TRBV3-2|NA
CASSQERGEQYF
TGTGCCAGCAGCCAAGAAAGGGGCGAGCAGTACTTC
>NA|TRBJ1-2|TRBV4-3|few
CASSQDEQGNYGYTF
TGCGCCAGCAGCCAAGATGAGCAGGGAAACTATGGCTACACCTTC
>NA|TRBJ1-1|TRBV7-6|NA
CASSRTLDTEAFF
TGTGCCAGCAGTCGGACACTCGACACTGAAGCTTTCTTT
>TRBD1|TRBJ1-6|TRBV19|few
CASGDRATYNSPLHF
TGTGCCAGCGGTGACAGGGCGACTTATAATTCACCCCTCCACTTT
>TRBD1|TRBJ2-7|TRBV5-1|NA
CASSRTGDGLEQYF
TGCGCCAGCAGCCGGACAGGGGACGGTCTCGAGCAGTACTTC
>TRBD1|TRBJ1-1|TRBV25-1|NA
CASSAGGYAEAFF
TGTGCCAGCAGCGCAGGGGGCTACGCTGAAGCTTTCTTT
>TRBD1|TRBJ2-7|TRBV19|once
CASSIEDRVYEQYF
TGTGCCAGTAGTATAGAGGACAGGGTCTACGAGCAGTACTTC
>TRBD2|TRBJ2-3|TRBV27|NA
CASSPRTSLGDTQYF
TGTGCCAGCAGTCCGAGGACTAGCCTTGGGGATACGCAGTATTTT
>TRBD2|TRBJ2-1|TRBV5-1|NA
CASSLRSGTILWDEQFF
TGCGCCAGCAGCTTGCGGTCCGGGACTATTCTTTGGGATGAGCAGTTCTTC
>NA|TRBJ1-1|TRBV5-8|once
CASSSQGMNTEAFF
TGTGCCAGCAGCTCCCAGGGGATGAACACTGAAGCTTTCTTT
>NA|TRBJ1-4|TRBV5-1|once
CASSDPRGGPTNEKLFF
TGCGCCAGCAGCGACCCCCGCGGGGGACCAACTAATGAAAAACTGTTTTTT
>TRBD2|TRBJ2-1|TRBV27|NA
CASSPIAGAGNRGEQFF
TGTGCCAGCAGTCCGATAGCGGGAGCGGGTAATCGGGGTGAGCAGTTCTTC
>TRBD1|TRBJ2-7|TRBV15|NA
CATSRVRGSYEQYF
TGTGCCACCAGCAGAGTCAGGGGGTCCTACGAGCAGTACTTC
>TRBD2|TRBJ2-7|TRBV5-4|NA
CASSLDPGKVRTSRYEQYF
TGTGCCAGCAGCTTGGATCCGGGGAAGGTTAGGACTAGCCGCTACGAGCAGTACTTC
>TRBD2|TRBJ2-3|TRBV19|once
CASRALGLAGADTQYF
TGTGCCAGTAGGGCCCTGGGACTAGCGGGGGCAGATACGCAGTATTTT
>TRBD2|TRBJ2-3|TRBV11-2|once
CASSPRGGEDTQYF
TGTGCCAGCAGCCCCCGGGGGGGAGAAGATACGCAGTATTTT
>NA|TRBJ1-1|TRBV19|NA
CASTHGSSEAFF
TGTGCCAGTACCCACGGTAGTAGTGAAGCTTTCTTT
>NA|TRBJ2-7|TRBV7-9|NA
CASSLSSYSYEQYF
TGTGCCAGCAGCTTATCTAGCTACTCCTACGAGCAGTACTTC
>NA|TRBJ2-7|TRBV18|NA
CASSPEGGLNYEQYF
TGTGCCAGCTCACCAGAGGGGGGGCTCAACTACGAGCAGTACTTC
>NA|TRBJ1-6|TRBV20-1|NA
CSASFRRVASPLHF
TGCAGTGCTAGTTTTCGCAGGGTTGCATCACCCCTCCACTTT
>TRBD2|TRBJ2-1|TRBV11-3|NA
CASSPGTSGSNEQFF
TGTGCCAGCAGTCCCGGGACTAGCGGGAGCAATGAGCAGTTCTTC
>NA|TRBJ2-5|TRBV27|NA
CASRAPHRETQYF
TGTGCCAGCAGGGCCCCGCATCGAGAGACCCAGTACTTC
>TRBD1|TRBJ1-1|TRBV11-2|NA
CASSRQGSHLNTEAFF
TGTGCCAGCAGCCGACAGGGTTCCCATCTGAACACTGAAGCTTTCTTT
>TRBD1|TRBJ2-2|TRBV27|NA
CASSLSTGAWVEGELFF
TGTGCCAGCAGTTTATCGACAGGGGCGTGGGTTGAAGGGGAGCTGTTTTTT
>NA|TRBJ2-5|TRBV9|NA
CASSVAIQETQYF
TGTGCCAGCAGCGTAGCTATTCAAGAGACCCAGTACTTC